These 10 T cell receptor beta chains originate from one sample sequenced in a study of cytomegalovirus exposure and HLA in healthy donors. PCR was performed using 60 Vbeta and 13 Jbeta primers. Sequenced by immunoSEQ multiplex PCR; TCRdb stores in-frame clones only, minus some. The sample records about 130,000 clones, about 74% being singletons. Sequencing input: PBMCs. Every receptor here comes from a woman between 50 and 59 years old in good health and CMV-seropositive.

This chain uses TRBV27 with TRBJ1-4; possible D gene TRBD1, 6 bases. The V end was cut by 0 bases, the J end by 7 bases, with 12 bases between. CDR3 length: 15 residues. CDR1 and CDR2 from the germline V gene are MNHEY and SMNVEV (reference sequence). CDR3 nucleotides: TGTGCCAGCAGTTTATCGGGACACGCAGGTGAAAAACTGTTTTTT. Translating gives CASSLSGHAGEKLFF. The variable domain in full, with the rest retrieved from reference TRBV27 and TRBJ1-4, is EAQVTQNPRYLITVTGKKLTVTCSQNMNHEYMSWYRQDPGLGLRQIYYSMNVEVTDKGDVPEGYKVSRKEKRNFPLILESPSPNQTSLYFCASSLSGHAGEKLFFGSGTQLSVL.

This chain connects TRBV5-1 to TRBJ1-3, with D unclear. This CDR3 is built from 15 residues. With 5 bases removed from V and 1 base from J, the gap between germline ends came to 13 bases. The germline V gene encodes CDR1 SGHRS and CDR2 YFSETQ. The CDR3 region is CASRLERKSGNTIYF. Written as DNA, the CDR3 is TGCGCCAGCAGGCTAGAGAGGAAATCTGGAAACACCATATATTTT. The whole variable domain, remainder taken from reference TRBV5-1 and TRBJ1-3, is KAGVTQTPRYLIKTRGQQVTLSCSPISGHRSVSWYQQTPGQGLQFLFEYFSETQRNKGNFPGRFSGRQFSNSRSEMNVSTLELGDSALYLCASRLERKSGNTIYFGEGSWLTVV.

The genes are TRBV2 and TRBJ2-5; 7 nucleotides line up with TRBD2. The germline V gene encodes CDR1 SNHLY and CDR2 FYNNEI. This CDR3 region has 15 residues. Trimming cost V 3 bases and J 4 bases; bases outside gene matches: 8. The DNA for the CDR3 is TGTGCCAGCAGTGAGTCCGAGGGGAGGGGAGAGACCCAGTACTTC. This sequence encodes CASSESEGRGETQYF.

The gene calls are TRBV7-9 and TRBJ2-7, with 11 bases that match TRBD1. The CDR3 sequence is 14 residues long. V shed 3 bases, J shed 6 bases, and the junction held 4 bases outside the gene matches. Germline lookup yields CDR1 SEHNR and CDR2 FQNEAQ (reference sequence). The CDR3 DNA follows: TGTGCCAGCAGCTTGGGACAGGGGGAGGGCGAGCAGTACTTC. This codes for CASSLGQGEGEQYF.

The table lists this clone with a few counts. V usage is TRBV7-2 and J usage is TRBJ1-2, with TRBD1 matching 7 bases. The CDR3 contains 15 residues. Germline CDR1 reads SGHTA; CDR2 reads FQGNSA. Trimming removed 5 bases from V and 3 bases from J; junction bases left unmatched: 9. For the CDR3, the DNA is TGTGCCAGCAGCGAGGGGGCAGGGACGGACTATGGCTACACCTTC. It encodes CASSEGAGTDYGYTF.

The chain joins TRBV11-3 to TRBJ2-5, with 8 bases identical to TRBD2. The CDR3 runs 15 residues. V trimming: 3 bases; J trimming: 3 bases; junction bases outside the gene matches: 6. Germline CDR1 reads SGHNT; CDR2 reads YENEEA. The CDR3 DNA follows: TGTGCCAGCAGCTTGACGGGGGGGCCCGAAGAGACCCAGTACTTC. It is translated as CASSLTGGPEETQYF.

The rearrangement uses TRBV5-1 and TRBJ2-7; 12 bases fit TRBD2. The CDR3 runs 15 residues. The junction had 14 bases not matched to a gene; V was cut back by 4 bases and J by 12 bases. Germline V gene sequence: CDR1 SGHRS, CDR2 YFSETQ. CDR3 region: CASSATSGGPSVTYF. In DNA, the CDR3 is TGCGCCAGCAGCGCGACTAGCGGGGGCCCCAGTGTGACGTACTTC.

The chain carries TRBV9 and TRBJ1-6, with TRBD1 matching over 7 bases. V lost 4 bases and J lost 7; bases outside the gene matches: 8. CDR3 length: 15 amino acids. Germline lookup yields CDR1 SGDLS and CDR2 YYNGEE. In nucleotides, the CDR3 is TGTGCCAGCAGCTCCGAGGGGGCTGGGAATTCACCCCTCCACTTT. This gives the protein CASSSEGAGNSPLHF.

V is TRBV10-3 and J is TRBJ2-7; 9 bases agree with TRBD1. The V and J ends lost 6 bases and 5 bases, in that order; junction bases with no gene match: 5. CDR1 is ENHRY and CDR2 is SYGVKD in the germline V gene. This CDR3 has 13 residues. In DNA, the CDR3 is TGTGCCATCAGGAAGGGACAGGGTGACGAGCAGTACTTC. Translated, it gives CAIRKGQGDEQYF.

The chain employs TRBV11-3 and TRBJ2-1; D is perhaps TRBD1 (8 bases). Trimming stripped 0 bases from V and 9 bases from J, with 24 bases between. Germline assignment: CDR1 SGHNT and CDR2 YENEEA. The CDR3 is 18 amino acids. The CDR3 is CASSLDQGGTGSPTEQFF. CDR3 coding DNA: TGTGCCAGCAGCTTAGATCAGGGGGGGACAGGCTCTCCAACTGAGCAGTTCTTC. The whole variable domain, remainder taken from reference TRBV11-3 and TRBJ2-1, is EAGVVQSPRYKIIEKKQPVAFWCNPISGHNTLYWYLQNLGQGPELLIRYENEEAVDDSQLPKDRFSAERLKGVDSTLKIQPAELGDSAVYLCASSLDQGGTGSPTEQFFGPGTRLTVL.